These T cell receptor beta chains were read from a single sample in a study of T cell responses to AZD1222 COVID-19 vaccine. TCRdb's table, derived via immunoSEQ multiplex PCR, lists solely in-frame clones and lacks some. This table has about 51,000 clones, 85% to 90% appearing once. Sample: peripheral blood, taken 28 days after the second AZD1222 dose. Source of these receptors: an adult who received the AZD1222 COVID-19 vaccine. Each CDR3 is given with its conserved first and last residue. Each record gives: CDR3 protein, CDR3 DNA, D gene, clone size, J gene, V gene, CDR3 length. D genes are given only for firm matches. Clone size is given for some rows only: seen once, a few or many times, or a class if the clone is expanded.

CASRHLGASNQPQHF	TGTGCCAGCAGGCACTTGGGGGCTAGCAATCAGCCCCAGCATTTT	-	-	TRBJ1-5	TRBV6-5	15
CASSPPSTDSYEQYF	TGTGCCAGCTCACCACCCTCGACTGACTCCTACGAGCAGTACTTC	-	-	TRBJ2-7	TRBV18	15
CAISGKNAFGTQNTEAFF	TGTGCCATCAGTGGGAAGAATGCGTTCGGGACACAAAACACTGAAGCTTTCTTT	-	-	TRBJ1-1	TRBV10-3	18
CASSLEYRNTEAFF	TGTGCCAGCAGCTTAGAATACCGAAACACTGAAGCTTTCTTT	-	-	TRBJ1-1	TRBV7-9	14
CAISESLERGYNEQFF	TGTGCCATCAGTGAGTCGTTAGAACGGGGCTACAATGAGCAGTTCTTC	-	-	TRBJ2-1	TRBV10-3	16
CASNPQGASSGANVLTF	TGTGCCAGCAACCCACAGGGGGCGAGCTCTGGGGCCAACGTCCTGACTTTC	TRBD1	-	TRBJ2-6	TRBV6-2/TRBV6-3	17
CASGGERGGEQFF	TGTGCCAGCGGCGGGGAAAGGGGGGGTGAGCAGTTCTTC	-	-	TRBJ2-1	TRBV2	13
CATSRDRLEAFF	TGTGCCACCAGCAGAGATCGTCTTGAAGCTTTCTTT	-	-	TRBJ1-1	TRBV15	12
CASSRRLGYTF	TGTGCCAGCAGCCGAAGACTTGGCTACACCTTC	-	-	TRBJ1-2	TRBV12-3/TRBV12-4	11
CASSLRWEGGRDTQYF	TGTGCCAGCAGTTTAAGGTGGGAGGGGGGGAGAGATACGCAGTATTTT	-	few	TRBJ2-3	TRBV28	16
CANSLGGSTTDTQYF	TGTGCCAACTCCCTGGGGGGAAGTACCACAGATACGCAGTATTTT	-	-	TRBJ2-3	TRBV10-3	15
CASSRTVTNEKLFF	TGCGCCAGCAGCCGGACCGTTACTAATGAAAAACTGTTTTTT	-	-	TRBJ1-4	TRBV4-1	14
CATLKQGVYGYTF	TGTGCCACCTTGAAACAGGGCGTCTATGGCTACACCTTC	-	-	TRBJ1-2	TRBV6-5	13
CASSPGTGNQPQHF	TGTGCCAGCTCACCAGGGACAGGTAATCAGCCCCAGCATTTT	TRBD1	-	TRBJ1-5	TRBV18	14
CASSLGVFWTSGTQETQYF	TGTGCCAGCAGTTTGGGGGTGTTTTGGACTAGCGGAACCCAAGAGACCCAGTACTTC	TRBD2	-	TRBJ2-5	TRBV28	19
CASSLATSVAHGYTF	TGTGCCAGCAGCTTAGCCACAAGTGTCGCGCATGGCTACACCTTC	-	-	TRBJ1-2	TRBV7-2	15
CASSVLAGEGYEQYF	TGCGCCAGCAGCGTTTTAGCGGGAGAGGGCTACGAGCAGTACTTC	TRBD2	-	TRBJ2-7	TRBV5-1	15
CSARTFNEQFF	TGCAGTGCTAGGACTTTCAATGAGCAGTTCTTC	-	-	TRBJ2-1	TRBV20-1	11
CATSGPGTGGGSGYTF	TGTGCCACCAGCGGTCCCGGGACAGGGGGCGGCTCTGGCTACACCTTC	TRBD1	-	TRBJ1-2	TRBV15	16
CASSLVGGQPQHF	TGCGCCAGCAGCTTGGTAGGGGGTCAGCCCCAGCATTTT	-	-	TRBJ1-5	TRBV5-1	13
CASSPSSGRDTGELFF	TGCGCCAGCAGCCCAAGCAGCGGGAGGGACACCGGGGAGCTGTTTTTT	TRBD2	once	TRBJ2-2	TRBV5-1	16
CASSPRQVGNTEAFF	TGTGCCAGCAGCCCTCGACAGGTGGGGAACACTGAAGCTTTCTTT	-	-	TRBJ1-1	TRBV7-8	15
CASSRGANTEAFF	TGTGCCAGCAGCCGGGGGGCGAACACTGAAGCTTTCTTT	-	once	TRBJ1-1	TRBV7-2	13
CATSDLGQGLSGELFF	TGTGCCACCAGTGATTTGGGGCAGGGATTATCCGGGGAGCTGTTTTTT	-	-	TRBJ2-2	TRBV24-1	16
CASSIPGTASPEQYF	TGTGCCAGTAGTATCCCAGGGACAGCCAGCCCCGAGCAGTACTTC	TRBD1	-	TRBJ2-7	TRBV19	15
CSAEGTGENYNEQFF	TGCAGCGCAGAAGGGACAGGGGAGAACTACAATGAGCAGTTCTTC	TRBD1	-	TRBJ2-1	TRBV29-1	15
CASGDRSNQPQHF	TGTGCCAGCGGGGACAGGAGCAATCAGCCCCAGCATTTT	TRBD1	-	TRBJ1-5	TRBV6-5	13
CASSYYSNNEQFF	TGCGCCAGCAGCTACTACAGCAACAATGAGCAGTTCTTC	-	-	TRBJ2-1	TRBV5-1	13
CASSLTSGWNTGELFF	TGTGCCAGCAGCCTCACTAGCGGATGGAACACCGGGGAGCTGTTTTTT	TRBD2	-	TRBJ2-2	TRBV9	16
CASSRIEPTEAFF	TGTGCCAGCAGTCGTATAGAACCGACTGAAGCTTTCTTT	-	-	TRBJ1-1	TRBV9	13
CASSNGAGGRFFTSTDTQYF	TGTGCCAGCAGCAATGGAGCGGGAGGGCGTTTTTTTACTAGCACAGATACGCAGTATTTT	TRBD2	-	TRBJ2-3	TRBV5-4	20
CASSLLGLSNSPLHF	TGTGCCAGCAGCCTCCTGGGACTCTCAAATTCACCCCTCCACTTT	-	-	TRBJ1-6	TRBV2	15
CASSLRTSFGYTF	TGTGCCAGCAGCCTCCGGACTTCTTTTGGCTACACCTTC	-	-	TRBJ1-2	TRBV3-1/TRBV3-2	13
CASSQGDRYTEAFF	TGCGCCAGCAGCCAAGGGGACAGATACACTGAAGCTTTCTTT	TRBD1	-	TRBJ1-1	TRBV4-1	14
CASSLNGRREGLYNEQFF	TGTGCCAGCAGCCTAAACGGGCGGCGGGAGGGCCTTTACAATGAGCAGTTCTTC	TRBD2	-	TRBJ2-1	TRBV7-8	18
CASSQKWGDEQYF	TGCGCCAGCAGCCAAAAATGGGGGGATGAGCAGTACTTC	-	-	TRBJ2-7	TRBV4-3	13
CASSAMGKPQHF	TGTGCCAGTAGTGCCATGGGGAAGCCCCAGCATTTT	-	-	TRBJ1-5	TRBV19	12
CASSQGLAGGLSYEQYF	TGTGCCAGCAGCCAGGGACTAGCGGGAGGCCTCTCCTACGAGCAGTACTTC	TRBD2	-	TRBJ2-7	TRBV3-1/TRBV3-2	17
CASSLDIGGSTDTQYF	TGCGCCAGCAGCTTGGACATCGGTGGGAGCACAGATACGCAGTATTTT	-	-	TRBJ2-3	TRBV5-1	16
CASSPPGRTSGNTIYF	TGTGCCAGCTCACCACCGGGTCGGACCTCTGGAAACACCATATATTTT	-	-	TRBJ1-3	TRBV18	16
CASNKWDSGTDTQYF	TGTGCCAGCAATAAATGGGATAGCGGTACAGATACGCAGTATTTT	-	-	TRBJ2-3	TRBV11-2	15
CASSSRGQGYNEQFF	TGTGCCAGTAGTAGTAGGGGACAGGGCTACAATGAGCAGTTCTTC	TRBD1	-	TRBJ2-1	TRBV19	15
CASSQDPAGTSVTYEQYF	TGCGCCAGCAGCCAAGATCCCGCCGGGACTAGCGTAACCTACGAGCAGTACTTC	TRBD2	few	TRBJ2-7	TRBV4-1	18
CASSKASASTDTQYF	TGTGCCAGCAGCAAAGCTAGCGCTAGCACAGATACGCAGTATTTT	-	-	TRBJ2-3	TRBV21-1	15
CASRNTGGGSDTQYF	TGTGCCAGCAGAAATACAGGGGGAGGATCAGATACGCAGTATTTT	TRBD1	once	TRBJ2-3	TRBV6-5	15
CASRRGLAGESANTGELFF	TGCGCCAGTCGACGGGGACTAGCGGGAGAAAGCGCGAACACCGGGGAGCTGTTTTTT	TRBD2	-	TRBJ2-2	TRBV5-1	19
CASSLTAGAGTDTQYF	TGTGCCAGCAGCTTAACCGCGGGAGCGGGCACAGATACGCAGTATTTT	TRBD2	-	TRBJ2-3	TRBV7-2	16
CASSLDRSTYEQYF	TGCGCCAGCAGCTTGGACAGATCAACCTACGAGCAGTACTTC	-	-	TRBJ2-7	TRBV5-1	14